Sequencing of this T cell receptor beta chain was carried out in a study of regulatory T cells in long-lasting Graves disease. Looking at the study overall: Those Graves' patients who were newly diagnosed had been on antithyroid drugs under 3 months.

V lost 8 bases and J 4 bases, leaving 9 bases between the germline ends. The CDR3 is 13 residues long. iRepertoire HTBI primers and Arm-PCR of CDR3 regions built TCR beta libraries. A single record per CDR3 protein comes from TCRdb applying MiXCR to the multiplex PCR reads. The table lists about 240,000 distinct CDR3 sequences, just over 20% of them singletons. Time point here: newly diagnosed GD, antithyroid drugs for less than 3 months. The TCR library used RNA extracted from PBMCs. The sequencing used peripheral blood mononuclear cells (PBMCs), collected at new diagnosis, from a patient treated with antithyroid drugs. The chain employs TRBV12-3 or TRBV12-4 and TRBJ1-6; D not certain. The clonotype comes from a female donor with Graves disease. The CDR3 region is CASGTDYNSPLHF. Here the CDR3 DNA reads TGTGCCAGCGGCACAGATTATAATTCACCCCTCCACTTT.